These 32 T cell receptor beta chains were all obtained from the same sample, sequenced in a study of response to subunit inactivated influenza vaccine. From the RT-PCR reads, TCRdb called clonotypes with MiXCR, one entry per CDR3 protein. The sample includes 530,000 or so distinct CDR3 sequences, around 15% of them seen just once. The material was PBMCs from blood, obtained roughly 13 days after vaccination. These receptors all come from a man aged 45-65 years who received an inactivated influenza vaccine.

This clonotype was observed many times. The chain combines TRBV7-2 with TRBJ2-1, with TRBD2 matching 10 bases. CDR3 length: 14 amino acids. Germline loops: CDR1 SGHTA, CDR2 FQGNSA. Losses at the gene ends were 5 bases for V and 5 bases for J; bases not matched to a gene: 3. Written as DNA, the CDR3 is TGTGCCAGCAGCCGGACTAGCGGAAACAATGAGCAGTTCTTC. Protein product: CASSRTSGNNEQFF. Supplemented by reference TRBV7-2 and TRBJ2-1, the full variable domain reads GAGVSQSPSNKVTEKGKDVELRCDPISGHTALYWYRQSLGQGLEFLIYFQGNSAPDKSGLPSDRFSAERTGGSVSTLTIQRTQQEDSAVYLCASSRTSGNNEQFFGPGTRLTVL.

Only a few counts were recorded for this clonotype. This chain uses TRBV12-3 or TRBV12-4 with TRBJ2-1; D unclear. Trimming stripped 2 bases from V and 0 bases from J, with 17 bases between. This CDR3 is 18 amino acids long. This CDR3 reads CASSLRAGLLSSYNEQFF. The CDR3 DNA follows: TGTGCCAGCAGTTTAAGGGCTGGGCTTTTGAGCTCCTACAATGAGCAGTTCTTC.

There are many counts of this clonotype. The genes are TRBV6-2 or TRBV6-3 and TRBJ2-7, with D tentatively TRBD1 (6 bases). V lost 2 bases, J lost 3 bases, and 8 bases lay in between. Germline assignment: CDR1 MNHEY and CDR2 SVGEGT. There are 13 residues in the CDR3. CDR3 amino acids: CASSYGGSYEQYF. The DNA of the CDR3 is TGTGCCAGCAGTTACGGGGGCAGCTACGAGCAGTACTTC.

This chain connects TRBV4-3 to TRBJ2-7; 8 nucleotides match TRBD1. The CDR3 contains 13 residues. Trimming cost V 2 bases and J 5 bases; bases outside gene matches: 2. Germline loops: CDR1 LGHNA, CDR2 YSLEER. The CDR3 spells CASSQQQGDEQYF. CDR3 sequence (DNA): TGCGCCAGCAGCCAACAACAGGGGGACGAGCAGTACTTC.

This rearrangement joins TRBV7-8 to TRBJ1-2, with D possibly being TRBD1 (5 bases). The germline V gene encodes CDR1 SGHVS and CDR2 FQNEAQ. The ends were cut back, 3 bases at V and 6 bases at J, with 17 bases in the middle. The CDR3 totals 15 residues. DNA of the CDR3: TGTGCCAGCAGCTTTCTCGGGCGGACACCGGATGGCTACACCTTC. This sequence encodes CASSFLGRTPDGYTF.

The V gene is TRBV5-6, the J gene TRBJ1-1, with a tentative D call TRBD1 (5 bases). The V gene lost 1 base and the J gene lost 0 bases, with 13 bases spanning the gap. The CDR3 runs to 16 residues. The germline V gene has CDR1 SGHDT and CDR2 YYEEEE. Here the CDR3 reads CASSLRQSSMNTEAFF. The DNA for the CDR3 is TGTGCCAGCAGCTTGCGACAGAGTTCCATGAACACTGAAGCTTTCTTT. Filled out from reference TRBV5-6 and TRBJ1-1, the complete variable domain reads DAGVTQSPTHLIKTRGQQVTLRCSPKSGHDTVSWYQQALGQGPQFIFQYYEEEERQRGNFPDRFSGHQFPNYSSELNVNALLLGDSALYLCASSLRQSSMNTEAFFGQGTRLTVV.

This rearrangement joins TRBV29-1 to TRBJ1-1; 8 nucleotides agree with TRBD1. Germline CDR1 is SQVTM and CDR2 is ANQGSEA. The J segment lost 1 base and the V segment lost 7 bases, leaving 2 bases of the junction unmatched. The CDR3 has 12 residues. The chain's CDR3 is CSAGTGNTEAFF. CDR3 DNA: TGCAGCGCCGGGACAGGGAACACTGAAGCTTTCTTT.

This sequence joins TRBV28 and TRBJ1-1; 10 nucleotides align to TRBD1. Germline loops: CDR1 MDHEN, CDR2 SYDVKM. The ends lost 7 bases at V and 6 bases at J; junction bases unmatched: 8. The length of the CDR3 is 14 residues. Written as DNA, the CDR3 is TGTGCCAGCACCTGGGGACAGGGGCCGTCTGAAGCTTTCTTT. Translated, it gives CASTWGQGPSEAFF. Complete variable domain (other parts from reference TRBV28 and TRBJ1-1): DVKVTQSSRYLVKRTGEKVFLECVQDMDHENMFWYRQDPGLGLRLIYFSYDVKMKEKGDIPEGYSVSREKKERFSLILESASTNQTSMYLCASTWGQGPSEAFFGQGTRLTVV.

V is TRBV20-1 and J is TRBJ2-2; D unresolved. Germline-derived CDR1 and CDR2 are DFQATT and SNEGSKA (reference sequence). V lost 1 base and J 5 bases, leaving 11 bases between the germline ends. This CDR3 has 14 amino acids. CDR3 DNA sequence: TGCAGTGCTAGAGTTAGGTTGGATACCGGGGAGCTGTTTTTT. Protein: CSARVRLDTGELFF.

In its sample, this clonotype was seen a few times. CDR3 protein: CASSLGGNAEAFF. The DNA for the CDR3 is TGTGCCAGCAGTTTAGGGGGGAATGCTGAAGCTTTCTTT. This chain uses TRBV12-3 or TRBV12-4 with TRBJ1-1, with a weak D call TRBD1 (5 bases). V dropped 1 base and J dropped 6 bases, with 9 bases sitting between them. CDR3 length: 13 amino acids.

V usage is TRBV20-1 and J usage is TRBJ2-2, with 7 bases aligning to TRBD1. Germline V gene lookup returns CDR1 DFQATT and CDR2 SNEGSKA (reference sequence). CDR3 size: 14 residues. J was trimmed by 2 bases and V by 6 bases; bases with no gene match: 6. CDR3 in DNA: TGCAGTGCCCGTCGGACAGGAAACACCGGGGAGCTGTTTTTT. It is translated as CSARRTGNTGELFF.

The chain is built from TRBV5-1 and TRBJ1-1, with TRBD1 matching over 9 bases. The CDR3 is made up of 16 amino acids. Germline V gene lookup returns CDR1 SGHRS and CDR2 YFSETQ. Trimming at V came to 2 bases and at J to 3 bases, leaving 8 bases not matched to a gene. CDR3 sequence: CASSLHRGRRDTEAFF. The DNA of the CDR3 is TGCGCCAGCAGCTTACACAGGGGGCGCCGAGACACTGAAGCTTTCTTT.

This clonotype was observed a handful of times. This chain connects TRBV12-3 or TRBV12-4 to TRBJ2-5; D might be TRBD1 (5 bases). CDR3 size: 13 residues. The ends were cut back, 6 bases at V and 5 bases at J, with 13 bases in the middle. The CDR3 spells CASRQTALETQYF. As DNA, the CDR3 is TGTGCCAGCAGACAGACAGCCTTGGAGACCCAGTACTTC.

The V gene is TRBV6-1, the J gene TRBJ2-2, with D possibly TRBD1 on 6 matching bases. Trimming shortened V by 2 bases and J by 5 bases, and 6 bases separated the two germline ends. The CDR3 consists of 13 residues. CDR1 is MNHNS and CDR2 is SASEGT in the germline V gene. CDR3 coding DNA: TGTGCCAGCAGTGAACAGGGGACCGGGGAGCTGTTTTTT. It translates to CASSEQGTGELFF.

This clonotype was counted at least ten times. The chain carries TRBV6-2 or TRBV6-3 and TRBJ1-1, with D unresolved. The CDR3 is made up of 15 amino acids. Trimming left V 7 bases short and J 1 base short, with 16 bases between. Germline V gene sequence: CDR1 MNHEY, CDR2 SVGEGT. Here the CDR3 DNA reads TGTGCCAGCAAGACAAACGCGGGCTGGAACACTGAAGCTTTCTTT. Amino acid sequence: CASKTNAGWNTEAFF.

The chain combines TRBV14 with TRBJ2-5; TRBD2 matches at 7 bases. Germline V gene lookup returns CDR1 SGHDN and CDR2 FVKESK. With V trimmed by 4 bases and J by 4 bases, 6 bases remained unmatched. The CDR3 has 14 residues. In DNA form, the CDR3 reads TGTGCCAGCAGCCGATCTAGCGGAACAGAGACCCAGTACTTC. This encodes CASSRSSGTETQYF.

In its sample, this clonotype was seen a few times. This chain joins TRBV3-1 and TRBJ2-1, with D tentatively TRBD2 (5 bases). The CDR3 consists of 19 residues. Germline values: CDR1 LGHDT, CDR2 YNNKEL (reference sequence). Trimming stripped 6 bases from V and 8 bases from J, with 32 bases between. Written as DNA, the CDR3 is TGTGCCAGCAGTCCGGGATATAAGAGGGAGATGAGAAGTGGCGATGAGCAGTTCTTC. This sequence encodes CASSPGYKREMRSGDEQFF.

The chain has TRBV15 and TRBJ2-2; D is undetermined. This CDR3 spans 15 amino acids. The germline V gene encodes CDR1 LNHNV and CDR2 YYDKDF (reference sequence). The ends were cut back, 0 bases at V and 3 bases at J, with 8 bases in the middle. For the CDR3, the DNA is TGTGCCACCAGCAGAGATTTATCGTACACCGGGGAGCTGTTTTTT. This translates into CATSRDLSYTGELFF.

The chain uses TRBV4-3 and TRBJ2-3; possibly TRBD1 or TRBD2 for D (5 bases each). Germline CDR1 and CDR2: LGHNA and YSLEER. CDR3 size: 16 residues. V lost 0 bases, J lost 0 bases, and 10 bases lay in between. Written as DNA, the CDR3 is TGCGCCAGCAGCCAAGATTGGGGCGGGAGCACAGATACGCAGTATTTT. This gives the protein CASSQDWGGSTDTQYF.

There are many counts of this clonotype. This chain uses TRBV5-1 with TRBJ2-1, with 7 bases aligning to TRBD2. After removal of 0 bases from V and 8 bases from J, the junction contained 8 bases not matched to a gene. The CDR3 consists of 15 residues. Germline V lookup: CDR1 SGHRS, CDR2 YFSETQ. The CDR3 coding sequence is TGCGCCAGCAGCTTGGCCCTAGCGGCTGGCGATGAGCAGTTCTTC. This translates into CASSLALAAGDEQFF.

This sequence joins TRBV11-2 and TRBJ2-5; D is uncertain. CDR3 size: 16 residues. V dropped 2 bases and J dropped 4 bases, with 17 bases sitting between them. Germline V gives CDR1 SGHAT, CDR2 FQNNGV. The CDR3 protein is CASSLTSLPGPETQYF. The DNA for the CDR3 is TGTGCCAGCAGCTTAACGTCCCTCCCGGGCCCAGAGACCCAGTACTTC.

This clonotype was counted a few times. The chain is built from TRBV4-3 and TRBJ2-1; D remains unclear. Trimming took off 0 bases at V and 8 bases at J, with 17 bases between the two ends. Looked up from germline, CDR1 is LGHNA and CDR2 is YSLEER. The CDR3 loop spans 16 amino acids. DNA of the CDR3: TGCGCCAGCAGCCAAGACGACCCGAATACGTTTGATGAGCAGTTCTTC. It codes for CASSQDDPNTFDEQFF.

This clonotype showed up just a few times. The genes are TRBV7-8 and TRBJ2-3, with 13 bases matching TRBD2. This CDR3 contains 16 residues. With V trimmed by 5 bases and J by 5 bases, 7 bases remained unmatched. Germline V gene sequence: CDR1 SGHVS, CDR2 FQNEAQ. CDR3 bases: TGTGCCAGCAGCACCAGACTAGCGGGGGGAGTAGATACGCAGTATTTT. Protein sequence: CASSTRLAGGVDTQYF.

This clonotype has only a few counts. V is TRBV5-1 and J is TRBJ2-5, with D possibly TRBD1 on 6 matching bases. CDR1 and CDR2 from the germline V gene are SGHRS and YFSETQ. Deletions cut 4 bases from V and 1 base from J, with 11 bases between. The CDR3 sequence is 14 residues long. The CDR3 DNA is TGCGCCAGCAGCCCGGGACAACCCCAAGAGACCCAGTACTTC. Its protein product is CASSPGQPQETQYF.

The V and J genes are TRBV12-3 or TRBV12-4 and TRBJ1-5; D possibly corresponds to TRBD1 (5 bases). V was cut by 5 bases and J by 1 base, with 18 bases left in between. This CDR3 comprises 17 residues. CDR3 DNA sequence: TGTGCCAGCAGTCCAACGTTCAGGGAGGTCAGCAATCAGCCCCAGCATTTT. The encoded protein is CASSPTFREVSNQPQHF.

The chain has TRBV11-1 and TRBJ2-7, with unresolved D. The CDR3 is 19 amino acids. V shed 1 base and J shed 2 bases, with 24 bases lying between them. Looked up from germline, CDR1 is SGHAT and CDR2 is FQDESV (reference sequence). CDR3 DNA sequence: TGTGCCAGCAGCTTAGGGGGAATAAAAGAAAGTTACTTTGCCTACGAGCAGTACTTC. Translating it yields CASSLGGIKESYFAYEQYF.

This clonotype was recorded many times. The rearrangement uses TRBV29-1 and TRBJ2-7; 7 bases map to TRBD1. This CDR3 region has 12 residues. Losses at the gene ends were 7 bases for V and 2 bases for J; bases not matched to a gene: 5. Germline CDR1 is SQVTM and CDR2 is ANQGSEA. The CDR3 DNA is TGCAGCGGACGGGACAGTACCTACGAGCAGTACTTC. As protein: CSGRDSTYEQYF.

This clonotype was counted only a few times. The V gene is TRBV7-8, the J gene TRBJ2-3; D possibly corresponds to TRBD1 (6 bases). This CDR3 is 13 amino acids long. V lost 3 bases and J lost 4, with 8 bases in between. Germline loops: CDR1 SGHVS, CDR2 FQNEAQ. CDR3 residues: CASSFQGSDTQYF. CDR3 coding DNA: TGTGCCAGCAGCTTTCAGGGGTCAGATACGCAGTATTTT.

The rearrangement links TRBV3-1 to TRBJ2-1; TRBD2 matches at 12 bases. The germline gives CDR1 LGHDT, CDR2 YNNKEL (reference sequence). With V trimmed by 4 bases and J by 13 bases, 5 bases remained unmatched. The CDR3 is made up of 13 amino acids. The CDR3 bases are TGTGCCAGCAGCCCCCGGGGACTAGCGGGCCAGTTCTTC. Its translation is CASSPRGLAGQFF.

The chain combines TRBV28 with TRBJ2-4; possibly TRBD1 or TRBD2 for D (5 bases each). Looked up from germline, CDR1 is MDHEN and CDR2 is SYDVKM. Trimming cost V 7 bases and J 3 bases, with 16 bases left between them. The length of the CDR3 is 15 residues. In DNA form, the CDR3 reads TGTGCCAGCAAGAGGGGCGCCCTATTCAAAAACATTCAGTACTTC. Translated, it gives CASKRGALFKNIQYF.

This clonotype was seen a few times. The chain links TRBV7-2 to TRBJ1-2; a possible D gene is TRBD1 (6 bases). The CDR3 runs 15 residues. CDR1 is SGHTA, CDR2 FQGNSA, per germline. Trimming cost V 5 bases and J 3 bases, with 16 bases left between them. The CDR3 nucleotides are TGTGCCAGCAGCGCACTCGTAGGGGGGGACTATGGCTACACCTTC. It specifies CASSALVGGDYGYTF.

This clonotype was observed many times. CDR3 region: CSARRDGNLNTEAFF. Here the CDR3 DNA reads TGCAGTGCTAGACGCGACGGAAACTTGAACACTGAAGCTTTCTTT. The chain uses TRBV20-1 and TRBJ1-1; no firm D call. CDR3 length equals 15 residues. Trimming removed 2 bases at V and 0 bases at J, with 13 bases between. Germline CDR1 and CDR2: DFQATT and SNEGSKA (reference sequence).